This T cell receptor (beta chain) was retrieved from a study of tumor-infiltrating lymphocytes in primary liver carcinoma. Study-level information: The patient population consisted of men and women between 30 and 69 years of age.

In germline, CDR1 is MNHEY, CDR2 SVGAGI. This CDR3 has 15 residues. V lost 0 bases to trimming and J lost 7 bases, with 15 bases between them. Ten or more counts support this clonotype. Unsorted whole blood yielded the blood RNA, and germline DNA was also extracted. TCR beta cDNA came from around 0.5 ug total RNA, primed with a constant-region primer. Libraries for TCR beta were built through three nested multiplex PCR rounds, which together made up a slightly modified ARM-PCR procedure. The study ran its first two PCR rounds for around 10 cycles each, using TRBV1-TRBV30 forward primers and a C-beta reverse primer. In TCRdb, the multiplex PCR reads were re-called with MiXCR into one record per CDR3 protein. Among 300,000 to 400,000 distinct CDR3 sequences listed, less than 70% were seen once.

The chain is built from TRBV6-5 and TRBJ1-2; TRBD1 is a possible D gene (6 bases). The TCR comes from a man between 40 and 49 years old with primary liver carcinoma and hepatitis B virus infection. The specimen was peripheral blood. CDR3 loop: CASSYSTRGDGGYTF. DNA for the CDR3: TGTGCCAGCAGTTACTCTACCAGGGGCGACGGTGGCTACACCTTC.